The 25 T cell receptor beta chains listed next were all sequenced from one sample in a study of Ad26.COV2.S vaccination and SARS-CoV-2 variants. Sequenced by immunoSEQ multiplex PCR; TCRdb stores in-frame clones only, minus some. The sample yields about 350,000 clones, about 88% seen once. Described treatment: roughly 18 received Ad26.COV2.S at low or high dose, single or two shots; 5 received placebo; per-sample allocation not given. Day 63 following the first vaccine or placebo injection was when the samples were taken. The sequencing used peripheral blood, collected in a trial of Ad26.COV2.S vaccine versus placebo. The receptors here all came from a person between 18 and 65 years old who received the Ad26.COV2.S COVID-19 vaccine or a placebo.

V usage is TRBV5-1 and J usage is TRBJ2-5, with D hard to call. Germline V gene lookup returns CDR1 SGHRS and CDR2 YFSETQ. There are 13 residues in the CDR3. V was shortened by 0 bases and J by 4 bases, with 7 bases between the two germline ends. Here the CDR3 DNA reads TGCGCCAGCAGCTTGGGGGCTGTAGAGACCCAGTACTTC. Translated: CASSLGAVETQYF.

The chain joins TRBV5-4 to TRBJ2-3; weak D call: TRBD1 (6 bases). Trimming shortened V by 5 bases and J by 3 bases, and 19 bases separated the two germline ends. This CDR3 has 16 amino acids. Germline CDR1 is SGHNT and CDR2 is YYREEE (reference sequence). The CDR3 DNA is TGTGCCAGCAGTAGACCCGGGACACCTCAAACAGATACGCAGTATTTT. Protein: CASSRPGTPQTDTQYF. The full variable domain, with the rest looked up from reference TRBV5-4 and TRBJ2-3, is ETGVTQSPTHLIKTRGQQVTLRCSSQSGHNTVSWYQQALGQGPQFIFQYYREEENGRGNFPPRFSGLQFPNYSSELNVNALELDDSALYLCASSRPGTPQTDTQYFGPGTRLTVL.

This sequence joins TRBV4-3 and TRBJ2-7, with a weak D call TRBD1 (6 bases). The CDR3 is 15 amino acids. Germline CDR1 is LGHNA and CDR2 is YSLEER. Trimming removed 0 bases from V and 3 bases from J, with 12 bases in between. CDR3 in amino acids: CASSQDSAGDYEQYF. Written as DNA, the CDR3 is TGCGCCAGCAGCCAAGATTCAGCAGGGGACTACGAGCAGTACTTC.

The chain is built from TRBV5-8 and TRBJ1-1; a possible D gene is TRBD1 (5 bases). V gave up 0 bases and J gave up 1 base, with 13 bases separating them. CDR1 and CDR2 (germline): SGHTS, YDEGEE. The CDR3 length is 16 residues. CDR3 DNA: TGTGCCAGCAGCTTGGCCCCGACAGTCTCGAACACTGAAGCTTTCTTT. Its protein product is CASSLAPTVSNTEAFF.

The chain carries TRBV5-6 and TRBJ2-7; D perhaps matches TRBD2 (6 bases). The V gene lost 5 bases and the J gene lost 0 bases, with 15 bases spanning the gap. The CDR3 consists of 15 residues. Looked up from germline, CDR1 is SGHDT and CDR2 is YYEEEE. Written as DNA, the CDR3 is TGTGCCAGCAGGACTACGGGACTGAGCTCCTACGAGCAGTACTTC. This translates into CASRTTGLSSYEQYF. Combining the CDR3 with reference TRBV5-6 and TRBJ2-7 gives the whole variable domain DAGVTQSPTHLIKTRGQQVTLRCSPKSGHDTVSWYQQALGQGPQFIFQYYEEEERQRGNFPDRFSGHQFPNYSSELNVNALLLGDSALYLCASRTTGLSSYEQYFGPGTRLTVT.

V is TRBV27 and J is TRBJ2-1; D tentatively reads TRBD1 or TRBD2 (6 bases each). The CDR3 contains 15 residues. From germline, CDR1 is MNHEY and CDR2 SMNVEV (reference sequence). V shed 3 bases and J shed 4 bases, with 13 bases lying between them. The CDR3, as DNA: TGTGCCAGCAGTTTGCGCGGGACAAAATACAATGAGCAGTTCTTC. This codes for CASSLRGTKYNEQFF.

Here the CDR3 DNA reads TGTGCCAGTAGTATACGAGGGGCGGGCAATCAGCCCCAGCATTTT. It specifies CASSIRGAGNQPQHF. V and J are TRBV19 and TRBJ1-5, with D possibly TRBD1 on 5 matching bases. Trimming removed 2 bases from V and 2 bases from J, with 10 bases in between. This CDR3 comprises 15 residues. Germline values: CDR1 LNHDA, CDR2 SQIVND (reference sequence).

The V and J genes are TRBV6-6 and TRBJ2-1; 10 bases map to TRBD2. Trimming removed 5 bases from V and 7 bases from J; junction bases left unmatched: 14. From germline, CDR1 is MNHNY and CDR2 SVGAGI (reference sequence). The CDR3 loop spans 17 amino acids. This CDR3 is CASSPAPLAGGQNEQFF. The CDR3 coding sequence is TGTGCCAGCAGTCCTGCCCCGTTAGCGGGGGGTCAAAATGAGCAGTTCTTC.

The rearrangement uses TRBV30 and TRBJ2-5; D possibly uses TRBD1 or TRBD2 (6 bases each). Looked up from germline, CDR1 is GTSNPN and CDR2 is SVGIG (reference sequence). V gave up 3 bases and J gave up 6 bases, with 14 bases separating them. The CDR3 covers 13 residues. Here the CDR3 reads CAWSRGPMKTQYF. The CDR3 DNA reads as TGTGCCTGGAGCCGGGGGCCTATGAAGACCCAGTACTTC.

This sequence joins TRBV4-1 and TRBJ1-5; D ambiguous. Germline V gene sequence: CDR1 MGHRA, CDR2 YSYEKL. Trimming took off 0 bases at V and 0 bases at J, with 12 bases between the two ends. CDR3 length: 17 amino acids. The CDR3 sequence: CASSQDTADFSNQPQHF. CDR3 bases: TGCGCCAGCAGCCAAGATACAGCAGATTTTAGCAATCAGCCCCAGCATTTT.

This chain links TRBV18 with TRBJ2-7, with 8 bases identical to TRBD1. From germline, CDR1 is KGHSH and CDR2 LQKENI. V lost 2 bases, J lost 1 base, and 1 base stayed unmatched. The length of the CDR3 is 14 residues. CDR3: CASSPRDRSYEQYF. CDR3 DNA sequence: TGTGCCAGCTCACCAAGGGACAGGTCCTACGAGCAGTACTTC.

J is TRBJ2-2 and V is TRBV29-1; 10 bases match TRBD1. The length of the CDR3 is 14 residues. CDR1 is SQVTM, CDR2 ANQGSEA, per germline. V lost 6 bases to trimming and J lost 5 bases; unmatched junction nucleotides: 6. The CDR3 sequence is CSVFDRGRTGELFF. In DNA, the CDR3 is TGCAGCGTCTTCGACAGGGGGCGAACCGGGGAGCTGTTTTTT.

The chain combines TRBV2 with TRBJ2-4; D call uncertain. V lost 7 bases and J 0 bases, leaving 10 bases between the germline ends. From germline, CDR1 is SNHLY and CDR2 FYNNEI. The CDR3 runs 14 residues. The CDR3 DNA is TGTGCCAGCAAGGAATCGCTAGCCAAAAACATTCAGTACTTC. Protein sequence: CASKESLAKNIQYF.

The chain uses TRBV6-5 and TRBJ2-7; the D call may be TRBD1 or TRBD2 (5 bases each). Germline-derived CDR1 and CDR2 are MNHEY and SVGAGI. The CDR3 runs 13 residues. V was trimmed by 5 bases and J by 5 bases, leaving 13 bases between them. The CDR3 is CASSPLGTDEQYF. CDR3 DNA sequence: TGTGCCAGCAGTCCCCTGGGGACCGACGAGCAGTACTTC.

The chain is built from TRBV12-2 and TRBJ2-3; the table's D call, TRBD2, has no DNA check behind it. TRBV12-2 is designated a pseudogene. There are 14 residues in the CDR3. The CDR3 nucleotides are TGTGCAAGTCGCTTAGCTCCGGGCACAGATACGCAGTATTTT. Its protein is CASRLAPGTDTQYF.

The chain joins TRBV5-1 to TRBJ1-2; D unresolved. Germline CDR1 is SGHRS and CDR2 is YFSETQ. The CDR3 contains 14 residues. The V gene lost 2 bases and the J gene lost 8 bases, with 16 bases spanning the gap. CDR3 in amino acids: CASSLEVGLRGYTF. The DNA of the CDR3 is TGCGCCAGCAGCTTAGAAGTAGGGTTAAGGGGCTACACCTTC.

The gene calls are TRBV28 and TRBJ1-4, with 8 nucleotides matching TRBD1. The J segment lost 6 bases and the V segment lost 6 bases, leaving 9 bases of the junction unmatched. There are 15 residues in the CDR3. Germline V gene lookup returns CDR1 MDHEN and CDR2 SYDVKM. The CDR3: CASSPGGIGDEKLFF. The CDR3 region has the DNA TGTGCCAGCAGCCCAGGGGGCATAGGGGATGAAAAACTGTTTTTT.

V gene TRBV11-2 combines with J gene TRBJ2-5; 12 bases match TRBD2. The CDR3 sequence is 16 residues long. The germline V gene has CDR1 SGHAT and CDR2 FQNNGV. V shed 8 bases, J shed 4 bases, and the junction held 11 bases outside the gene matches. The CDR3 here is CASSPRGLAGRETQYF. Here the CDR3 DNA reads TGTGCCAGCTCCCCCAGGGGACTAGCGGGTCGAGAGACCCAGTACTTC. The entire variable domain, with the rest obtained from reference TRBV11-2 and TRBJ2-5, is as follows: EAGVAQSPRYKIIEKRQSVAFWCNPISGHATLYWYQQILGQGPKLLIQFQNNGVVDDSQLPKDRFSAERLKGVDSTLKIQPAKLEDSAVYLCASSPRGLAGRETQYFGPGTRLLVL.

The V call is TRBV6-2 or TRBV6-3, the J call TRBJ1-2; tentative D call: TRBD1 (6 bases). V shed 4 bases and J shed 6 bases, with 21 bases lying between them. The length of the CDR3 is 16 residues. From germline, CDR1 is MNHEY and CDR2 SVGEGT. The CDR3 DNA sequence: TGTGCCAGCAGTTCTCAGCGTTACAGGGTATCTAATGGCTACACCTTC. Amino acids: CASSSQRYRVSNGYTF.

The chain recombines TRBV27 with TRBJ1-1, with 7 positions matching TRBD1. The junction had 6 bases not matched to a gene; V was cut back by 5 bases and J by 0 bases. The CDR3 extends over 15 amino acids. Germline lookup yields CDR1 MNHEY and CDR2 SMNVEV (reference sequence). This chain's CDR3 is CASSPGQFMNTEAFF. The CDR3 DNA follows: TGTGCCAGCAGTCCGGGACAGTTTATGAACACTGAAGCTTTCTTT.

Remarks on this clone: The germline gene is not matched at one end of the junction; a read error may be the cause. The V call is TRBV6-1, the J call TRBJ2-5, with D maybe TRBD2 (5 bases). Germline V gene lookup returns CDR1 MNHNS and CDR2 SASEGT. The CDR3 consists of 14 residues. In DNA, the CDR3 is TGTGCCAGCGGTGAGGGCGGCCGCCAAGAGACCCAGTACTTC. It specifies CASGEGGRQETQYF.

The rearrangement links TRBV12-5 to TRBJ2-7; tentatively, D is TRBD1 (5 bases). Germline V CDR1 and CDR2: LGHNT, FRNRAP. Trimming left V 4 bases short and J 3 bases short, with 19 bases between. The CDR3 consists of 16 residues. The CDR3 DNA is TGTGCTAGTGGTTCCAAAGAATATGCAGGGATCTACGAGCAGTACTTC. Its protein is CASGSKEYAGIYEQYF. Full variable domain (rest looked up from reference TRBV12-5 and TRBJ2-7): DARVTQTPRHKVTEMGQEVTMRCQPILGHNTVFWYRQTMMQGLELLAYFRNRAPLDDSGMPKDRFSAEMPDATLATLKIQPSEPRDSAVYFCASGSKEYAGIYEQYFGPGTRLTVT.

This chain joins TRBV6-5 and TRBJ1-1, with a tentative D call TRBD1 (5 bases). The CDR3 is 13 amino acids. V was trimmed by 6 bases and J by 6 bases, leaving 14 bases between them. Germline V gives CDR1 MNHEY, CDR2 SVGAGI. The CDR3 loop reads CASSHGGWAEAFF. The CDR3 bases are TGTGCCAGCAGCCACGGGGGGTGGGCTGAAGCTTTCTTT.

The rearrangement uses TRBV7-9 and TRBJ1-2, with TRBD1 identical over 8 bases. V shed 5 bases, J shed 10 bases, and the junction held 6 bases outside the gene matches. CDR1 SEHNR and CDR2 FQNEAQ come from the germline V gene (reference sequence). CDR3 length: 12 residues. CDR3 sequence: CASSVQGVDYTF. CDR3 DNA: TGTGCCAGCAGCGTACAGGGGGTTGACTACACCTTC. Together with reference TRBV7-9 and TRBJ1-2, the CDR3 gives the full variable domain: DTGVSQNPRHKITKRGQNVTFRCDPISEHNRLYWYRQTLGQGPEFLTYFQNEAQLEKSRLLSDRFSAERPKGSFSTLEIQRTEQGDSAMYLCASSVQGVDYTFGSGTRLTVV.

V usage is TRBV5-6 and J usage is TRBJ1-1; D is unclear. Germline-derived CDR1 and CDR2 are SGHDT and YYEEEE. V dropped 0 bases and J dropped 2 bases, with 11 bases sitting between them. CDR3 length equals 15 residues. CDR3 bases: TGTGCCAGCAGCTTGGCCTGGGCAGCTAACACTGAAGCTTTCTTT. It translates to CASSLAWAANTEAFF.